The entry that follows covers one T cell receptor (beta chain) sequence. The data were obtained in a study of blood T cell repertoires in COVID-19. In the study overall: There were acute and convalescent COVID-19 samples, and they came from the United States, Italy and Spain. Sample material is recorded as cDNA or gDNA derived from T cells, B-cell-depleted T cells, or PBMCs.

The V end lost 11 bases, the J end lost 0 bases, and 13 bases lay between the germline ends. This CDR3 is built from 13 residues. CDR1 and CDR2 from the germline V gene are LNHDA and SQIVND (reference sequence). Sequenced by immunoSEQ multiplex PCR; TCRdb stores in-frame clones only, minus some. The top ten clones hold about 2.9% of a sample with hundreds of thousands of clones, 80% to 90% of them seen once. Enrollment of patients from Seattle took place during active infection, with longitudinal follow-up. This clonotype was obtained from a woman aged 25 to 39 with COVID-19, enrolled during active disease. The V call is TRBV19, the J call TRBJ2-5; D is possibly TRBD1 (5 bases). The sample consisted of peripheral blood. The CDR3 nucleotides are TGTGCCTCCCAGGGCAGGAACCAAGAGACCCAGTACTTC. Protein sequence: CASQGRNQETQYF.